The 12 T cell receptor beta chains below were found in one sample sequenced in a study of tumor and adjacent non-tumor tissue in lung cancer. The template was RNA from unsorted bulk tissue. Three rounds of nested PCR, following a modified ARM-PCR protocol, produced the TCRbeta library. A single record per CDR3 protein comes from TCRdb applying MiXCR to the multiplex PCR reads. The data contain 130,000 or so distinct CDR3 sequences, about 66% of them seen just once; the ten biggest clones take up 9.5% to 15%. The specimen was lung tumor tissue. These TCRs come from a young man with non-small cell lung cancer.

V usage is TRBV7-3 and J usage is TRBJ2-5; D is unresolved. The germline CDR1 and CDR2 sequences are SGHTA and FQGTGA. V was trimmed by 4 bases and J by 3 bases, leaving 9 bases between them. The CDR3 consists of 13 residues. The CDR3 region is CASSWTDEETQYF. CDR3 in DNA: TGTGCCAGCAGCTGGACGGACGAAGAGACCCAGTACTTC. The full variable domain, rest sourced from reference TRBV7-3 and TRBJ2-5, is GAGVSQTPSNKVTEKGKYVELRCDPISGHTALYWYRQSLGQGPEFLIYFQGTGAADDSGLPNDRFFAVRPEGSVSTLKIQRTERGDSAVYLCASSWTDEETQYFGPGTRLLVL.

With regard to this clonotype: Just one base apart from a much larger clone, this may be a read error. V usage is TRBV20-1 and J usage is TRBJ2-7; unclear D gene. The CDR3 spans 11 residues. CDR1 is DFQATT and CDR2 is SNEGSKA in the germline V gene (reference sequence). The V gene lost 4 bases and the J gene lost 8 bases, with 12 bases spanning the gap. CDR3 sequence (DNA): TGCAGTGCTAAAGCAGGCAACAAGCAGTACTTC. Translating gives CSAKAGNKQYF.

Details on this clonotype: One end of the junction does not line up with germline, which may come from a read error. The chain recombines TRBV11-2 with TRBJ2-7; no firm D call. Germline values: CDR1 SGHAT, CDR2 FQNNGV. This CDR3 is built from 13 residues. CDR3 nucleotide sequence: TGTGCCAACAGCTTAGTTTCCTCCTACGAGCAGTACTTC. Translation: CANSLVSSYEQYF.

This clonotype has just one count. The germline gene is not matched at one end of the junction; a read error may be the cause. The CDR3, as DNA: TGCACCAGCAACCGTAGTAGGCAGGGAGGAGAGGCCCAGTACTTC. Its translation is CTSNRSRQGGEAQYF. This rearrangement joins TRBV4-3 to TRBJ2-5; perhaps TRBD2 as D (6 bases). CDR1 is LGHNA, CDR2 YSLEER, per germline. This CDR3 spans 15 amino acids.

The sample holds many counts of this clonotype. The chain links TRBV4-1 to TRBJ2-4; D may correspond to TRBD1 or TRBD2 (5 bases each). This CDR3 is built from 17 residues. Trimming pared 1 base from V and 2 bases from J, leaving 15 bases between. CDR1 is MGHRA, CDR2 YSYEKL, per germline. CDR3 loop: CASSQVGARGSKNIQYF. CDR3 bases: TGCGCCAGCAGCCAAGTAGGGGCGAGGGGATCCAAAAACATTCAGTACTTC.

Comments on this clonotype: Since a much larger clone is just one base distant, this may be a read error. This chain links TRBV29-1 with TRBJ2-3; the D gene is possibly TRBD1 (6 bases). Per germline, CDR1 SQVTM and CDR2 ANQGSEA. This CDR3 has 13 residues. Trimming stripped 7 bases from V and 3 bases from J, with 14 bases between. In nucleotides, the CDR3 is TGCAGCGCCACAGGGAGAAGGACAGATACGCAGTATTTT. It specifies CSATGRRTDTQYF.

On this clonotype itself: One base away lies a much larger clone, so this may be a sequencing read error. V usage is TRBV4-2 and J usage is TRBJ2-1, with D possibly being TRBD2 (6 bases). This CDR3 is built from 14 residues. Germline CDR1 reads LGHNA; CDR2 reads YNFKEQ. The CDR3 bases are TGTGACAGCAGCCAAGAGCAGGTCGCGGGGGAGCAGTTCTTC. This gives the protein CDSSQEQVAGEQFF.

The chain combines TRBV12-3 or TRBV12-4 with TRBJ2-6; D remains ambiguous. The CDR3 has 13 amino acids. The CDR3 nucleotides read TGTAACAGCAGTTCCCCGGGGGCCAACGTCCTGACTTTC. Residues: CNSSSPGANVLTF.

For this clonotype: An end of the junction differs from the germline gene, which may be a read error. This chain connects TRBV4-2 to TRBJ2-5; perhaps TRBD2 as D (5 bases). This CDR3 region has 12 residues. The V gene's germline CDR1 is LGHNA and CDR2 YNFKEQ. The CDR3, as DNA: TGTGCCAACAGCCAAGGAGGAGAGACCCAGTACTTC. It encodes CANSQGGETQYF.

Concerning this clonotype: The junction does not match germline at one end; this may be a read error. The chain couples TRBV7-9 to TRBJ2-2, with D tentatively TRBD1 or TRBD2 (5 bases each). CDR3 size: 19 residues. Per the germline V gene, CDR1 is SEHNR and CDR2 is FQNEAQ (reference sequence). The CDR3 DNA reads as TGTGTCAGCAGCTTGTGCTGGTCAGTCGGGGCCCTGAACACCGGGGAGCTGTTTTTT. It encodes CVSSLCWSVGALNTGELFF.

With regard to this clonotype: At one boundary the junction diverges from the germline segment, which might be a read error. This rearrangement joins TRBV10-3 to TRBJ2-2; the D gene could be TRBD1 or TRBD2 (6 bases each). The germline V gene has CDR1 ENHRY and CDR2 SYGVKD. The CDR3 is 16 residues long. In DNA form, the CDR3 reads TGCGCCATCAGTGACTGGGGGCCTACGAACACCCGGGAGTTGTTTTTT. It codes for CAISDWGPTNTRELFF.

In this sample, this clonotype turned up once. A junction end diverges from the germline sequence, so it may reflect a read error. The genes are TRBV6-5 and TRBJ1-1, with D possibly TRBD1 on 5 matching bases. This CDR3 region has 13 residues. The V gene's germline CDR1 is MNHEY and CDR2 SVGAGI. The CDR3 sequence: CASRLGLGTEVFF. The CDR3 bases are TGTGCCAGCAGACTCGGATTGGGGACTGAAGTTTTCTTT.